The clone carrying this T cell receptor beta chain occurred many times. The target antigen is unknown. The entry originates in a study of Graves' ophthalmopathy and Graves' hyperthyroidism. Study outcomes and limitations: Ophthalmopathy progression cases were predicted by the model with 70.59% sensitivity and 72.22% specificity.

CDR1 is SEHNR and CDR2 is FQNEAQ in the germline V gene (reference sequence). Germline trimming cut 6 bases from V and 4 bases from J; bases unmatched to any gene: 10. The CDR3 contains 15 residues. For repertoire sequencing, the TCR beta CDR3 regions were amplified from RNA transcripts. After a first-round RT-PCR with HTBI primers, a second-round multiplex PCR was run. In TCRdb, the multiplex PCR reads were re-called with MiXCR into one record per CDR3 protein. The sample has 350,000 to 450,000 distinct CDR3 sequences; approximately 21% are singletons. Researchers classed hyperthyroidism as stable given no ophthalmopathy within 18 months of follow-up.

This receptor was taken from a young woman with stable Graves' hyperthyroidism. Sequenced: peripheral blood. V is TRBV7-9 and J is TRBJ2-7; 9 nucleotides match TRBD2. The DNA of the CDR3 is TGTGCCAGCAGGCTGTCGGCGGGAGGGCCTTACGAGCAGTACTTC. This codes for CASRLSAGGPYEQYF.